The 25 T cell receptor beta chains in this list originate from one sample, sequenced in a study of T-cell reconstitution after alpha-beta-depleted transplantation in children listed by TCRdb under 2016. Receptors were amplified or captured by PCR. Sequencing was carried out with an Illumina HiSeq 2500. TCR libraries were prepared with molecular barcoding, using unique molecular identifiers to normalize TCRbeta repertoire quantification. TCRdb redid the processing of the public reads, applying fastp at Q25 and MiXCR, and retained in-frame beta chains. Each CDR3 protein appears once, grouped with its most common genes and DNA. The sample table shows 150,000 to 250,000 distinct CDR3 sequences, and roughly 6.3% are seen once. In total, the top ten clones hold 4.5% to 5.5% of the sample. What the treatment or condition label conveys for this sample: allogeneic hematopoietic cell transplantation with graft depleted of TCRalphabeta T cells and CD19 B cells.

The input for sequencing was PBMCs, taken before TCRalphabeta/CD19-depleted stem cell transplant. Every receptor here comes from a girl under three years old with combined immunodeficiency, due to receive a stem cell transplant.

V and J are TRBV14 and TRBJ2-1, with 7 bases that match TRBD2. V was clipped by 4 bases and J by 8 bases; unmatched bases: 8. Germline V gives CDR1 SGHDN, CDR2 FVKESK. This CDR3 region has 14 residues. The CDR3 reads CASSPRWGGDEQFF. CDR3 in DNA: TGTGCCAGCAGCCCCAGGTGGGGGGGGGATGAGCAGTTCTTC.

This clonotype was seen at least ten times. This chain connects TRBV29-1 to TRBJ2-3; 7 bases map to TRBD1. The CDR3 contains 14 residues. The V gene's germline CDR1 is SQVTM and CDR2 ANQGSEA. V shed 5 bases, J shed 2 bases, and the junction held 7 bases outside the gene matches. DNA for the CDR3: TGCAGCGTTCCCGACAGGGACCTCACAGATACGCAGTATTTT. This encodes CSVPDRDLTDTQYF.

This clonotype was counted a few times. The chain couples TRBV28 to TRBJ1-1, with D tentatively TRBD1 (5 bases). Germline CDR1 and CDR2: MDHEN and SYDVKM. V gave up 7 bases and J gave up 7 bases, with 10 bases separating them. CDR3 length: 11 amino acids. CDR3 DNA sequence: TGTGCCAGCACGGGGCCCGTTGAAGCTTTCTTT. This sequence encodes CASTGPVEAFF.

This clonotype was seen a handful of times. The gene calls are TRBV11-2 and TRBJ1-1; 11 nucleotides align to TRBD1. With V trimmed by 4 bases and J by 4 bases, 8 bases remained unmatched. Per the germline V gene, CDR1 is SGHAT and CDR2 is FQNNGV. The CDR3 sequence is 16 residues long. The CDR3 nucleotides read TGTGCCAGCAGCTCAGAGGGACAGGGGGAGGCCACTGAAGCTTTCTTT. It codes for CASSSEGQGEATEAFF. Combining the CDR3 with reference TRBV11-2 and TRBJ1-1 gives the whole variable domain EAGVAQSPRYKIIEKRQSVAFWCNPISGHATLYWYQQILGQGPKLLIQFQNNGVVDDSQLPKDRFSAERLKGVDSTLKIQPAKLEDSAVYLCASSSEGQGEATEAFFGQGTRLTVV.

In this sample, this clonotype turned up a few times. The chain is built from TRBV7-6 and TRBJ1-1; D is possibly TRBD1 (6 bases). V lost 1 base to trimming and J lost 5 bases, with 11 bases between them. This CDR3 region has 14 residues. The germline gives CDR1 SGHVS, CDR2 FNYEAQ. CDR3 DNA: TGTGCCAGCAGCTTAGTACAGGGATGGACTGAAGCTTTCTTT. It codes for CASSLVQGWTEAFF.

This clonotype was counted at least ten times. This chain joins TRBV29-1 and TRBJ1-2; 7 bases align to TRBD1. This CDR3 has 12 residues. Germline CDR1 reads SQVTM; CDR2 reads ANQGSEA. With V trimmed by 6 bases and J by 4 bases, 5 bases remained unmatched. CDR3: CSVVQGGYGYTF. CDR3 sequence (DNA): TGCAGCGTCGTTCAGGGGGGCTATGGCTACACCTTC.

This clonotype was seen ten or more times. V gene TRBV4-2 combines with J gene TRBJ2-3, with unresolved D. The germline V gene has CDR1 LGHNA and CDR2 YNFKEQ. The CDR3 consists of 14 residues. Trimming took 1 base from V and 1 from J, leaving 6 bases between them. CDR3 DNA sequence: TGTGCCAGCAGCCAAGGAAGACGCACAGATACGCAGTATTTT. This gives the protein CASSQGRRTDTQYF.

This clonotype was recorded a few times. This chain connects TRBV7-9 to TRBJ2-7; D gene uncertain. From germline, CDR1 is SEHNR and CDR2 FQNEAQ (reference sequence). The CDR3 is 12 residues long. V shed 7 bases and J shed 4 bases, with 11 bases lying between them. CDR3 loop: CASNIGSYEQYF. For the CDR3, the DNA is TGTGCCAGCAACATAGGATCATACGAGCAGTACTTC.

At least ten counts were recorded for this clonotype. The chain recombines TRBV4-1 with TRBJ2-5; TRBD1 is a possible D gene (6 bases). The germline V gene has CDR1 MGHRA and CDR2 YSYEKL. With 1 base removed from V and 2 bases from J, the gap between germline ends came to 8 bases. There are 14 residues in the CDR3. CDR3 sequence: CASSQGGQQETQYF. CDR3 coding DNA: TGCGCCAGCAGCCAAGGGGGACAACAAGAGACCCAGTACTTC.

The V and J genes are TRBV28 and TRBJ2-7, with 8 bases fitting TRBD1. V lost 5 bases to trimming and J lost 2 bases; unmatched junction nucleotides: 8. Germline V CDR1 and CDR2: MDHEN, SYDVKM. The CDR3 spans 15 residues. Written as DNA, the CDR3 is TGTGCCAGCAGTACGAGGGACAGGACTACCTACGAGCAGTACTTC. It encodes CASSTRDRTTYEQYF.

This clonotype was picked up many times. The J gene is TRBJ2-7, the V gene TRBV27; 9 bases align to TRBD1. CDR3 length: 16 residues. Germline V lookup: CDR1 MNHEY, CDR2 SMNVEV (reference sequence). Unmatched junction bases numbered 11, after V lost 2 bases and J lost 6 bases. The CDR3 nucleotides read TGTGCCAGCAGTTTACCCCCCGGGACAGGGACCGGCGAGCAGTACTTC. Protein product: CASSLPPGTGTGEQYF.

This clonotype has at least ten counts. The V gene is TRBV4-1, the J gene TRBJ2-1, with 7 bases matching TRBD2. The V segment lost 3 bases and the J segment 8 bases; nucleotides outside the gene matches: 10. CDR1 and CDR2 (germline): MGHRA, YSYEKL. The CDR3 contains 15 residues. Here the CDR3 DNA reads TGCGCCAGCAGCCAGGGTCGGGGGGACCGAGATGAGCAGTTCTTC. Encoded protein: CASSQGRGDRDEQFF.

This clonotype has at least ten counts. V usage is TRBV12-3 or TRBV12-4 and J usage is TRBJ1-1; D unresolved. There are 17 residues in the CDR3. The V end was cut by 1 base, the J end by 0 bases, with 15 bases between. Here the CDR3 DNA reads TGTGCCAGCAGTTTAGTTCCAATAAGGGATCTGAACACTGAAGCTTTCTTT. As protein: CASSLVPIRDLNTEAFF.

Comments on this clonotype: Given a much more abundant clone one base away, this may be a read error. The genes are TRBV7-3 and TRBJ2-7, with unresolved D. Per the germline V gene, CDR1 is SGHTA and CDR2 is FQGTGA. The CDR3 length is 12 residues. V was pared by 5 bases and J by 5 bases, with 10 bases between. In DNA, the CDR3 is TGTGCCAGCAGCCCCGCTAAGGACGAGCAGTACTTC. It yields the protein CASSPAKDEQYF.

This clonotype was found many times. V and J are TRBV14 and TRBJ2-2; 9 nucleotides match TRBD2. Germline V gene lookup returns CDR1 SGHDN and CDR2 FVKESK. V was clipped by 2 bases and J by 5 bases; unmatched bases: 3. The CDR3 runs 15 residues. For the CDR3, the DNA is TGTGCCAGCAGCCAACTAGCGGGGATTACCGGGGAGCTGTTTTTT. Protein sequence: CASSQLAGITGELFF.

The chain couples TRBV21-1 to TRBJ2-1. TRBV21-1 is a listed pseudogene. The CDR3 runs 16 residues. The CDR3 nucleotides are TGTGCCAGCAGCAACCATGACGGGAGCTCCTACAATGAGCAGTTCTTC. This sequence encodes CASSNHDGSSYNEQFF.

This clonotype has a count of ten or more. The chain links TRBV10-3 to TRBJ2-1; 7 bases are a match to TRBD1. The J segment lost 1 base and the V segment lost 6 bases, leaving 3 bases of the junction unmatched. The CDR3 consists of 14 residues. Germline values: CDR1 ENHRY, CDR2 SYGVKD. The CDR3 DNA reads TGTGCCATCAGAAAGGACAGGTCCTACAATGAGCAGTTCTTC. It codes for CAIRKDRSYNEQFF.

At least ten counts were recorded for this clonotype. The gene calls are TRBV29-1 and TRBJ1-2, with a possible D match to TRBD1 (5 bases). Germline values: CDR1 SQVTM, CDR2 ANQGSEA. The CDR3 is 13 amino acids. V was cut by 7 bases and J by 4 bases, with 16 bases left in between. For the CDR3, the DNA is TGCAGCGGGGCTCAGGGAGAAAGCTATGGCTACACCTTC. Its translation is CSGAQGESYGYTF. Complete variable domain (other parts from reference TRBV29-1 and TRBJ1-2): SAVISQKPSRDICQRGTSLTIQCQVDSQVTMMFWYRQQPGQSLTLIATANQGSEATYESGFVIDKFPISRPNLTFSTLTVSNMSPEDSSIYLCSGAQGESYGYTFGSGTRLTVV.

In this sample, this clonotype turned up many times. CDR3 region: CASSPDGVMNTEAFF. CDR3 nucleotides: TGTGCCAGCAGCCCAGACGGGGTCATGAACACTGAAGCTTTCTTT. J is TRBJ1-1 and V is TRBV5-5; no clear D gene. This CDR3 has 15 amino acids. V lost 4 bases, J lost 0 bases, and 13 bases lay in between. Germline CDR1 is SGHKS and CDR2 is YYEKEE (reference sequence). The full variable domain, completed using reference TRBV5-5 and TRBJ1-1, is DAGVTQSPTHLIKTRGQQVTLRCSPISGHKSVSWYQQVLGQGPQFIFQYYEKEERGRGNFPDRFSARQFPNYSSELNVNALLLGDSALYLCASSPDGVMNTEAFFGQGTRLTVV.

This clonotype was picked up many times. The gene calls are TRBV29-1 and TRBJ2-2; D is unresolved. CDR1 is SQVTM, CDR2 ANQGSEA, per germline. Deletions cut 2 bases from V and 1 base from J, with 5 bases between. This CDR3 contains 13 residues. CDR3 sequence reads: CSVERENTGELFF. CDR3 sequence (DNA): TGCAGCGTTGAAAGGGAGAACACCGGGGAGCTGTTTTTT.

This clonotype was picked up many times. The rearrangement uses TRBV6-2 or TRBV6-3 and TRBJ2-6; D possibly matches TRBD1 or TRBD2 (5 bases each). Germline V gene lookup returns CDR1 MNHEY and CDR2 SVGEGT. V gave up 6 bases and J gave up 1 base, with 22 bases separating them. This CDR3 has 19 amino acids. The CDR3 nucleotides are TGTGCCAGCAGAACTTGGGACCTCCAGTCCCCGTCTGGGGCCAACGTCCTGACTTTC. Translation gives CASRTWDLQSPSGANVLTF.

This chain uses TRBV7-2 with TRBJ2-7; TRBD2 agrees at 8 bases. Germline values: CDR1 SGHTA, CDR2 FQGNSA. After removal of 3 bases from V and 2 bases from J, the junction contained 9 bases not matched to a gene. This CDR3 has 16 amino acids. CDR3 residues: CASSFFGRGGAYEQYF. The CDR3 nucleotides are TGTGCCAGCAGCTTTTTCGGCCGGGGGGGCGCCTACGAGCAGTACTTC. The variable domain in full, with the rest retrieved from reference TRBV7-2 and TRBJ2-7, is GAGVSQSPSNKVTEKGKDVELRCDPISGHTALYWYRQSLGQGLEFLIYFQGNSAPDKSGLPSDRFSAERTGGSVSTLTIQRTQQEDSAVYLCASSFFGRGGAYEQYFGPGTRLTVT.

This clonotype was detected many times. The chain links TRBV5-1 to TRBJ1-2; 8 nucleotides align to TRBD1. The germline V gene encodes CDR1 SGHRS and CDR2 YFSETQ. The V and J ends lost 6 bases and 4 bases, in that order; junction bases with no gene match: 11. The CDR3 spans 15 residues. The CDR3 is CASTLGQDPVYGYTF. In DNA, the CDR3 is TGCGCCAGCACCCTGGGACAGGATCCGGTCTATGGCTACACCTTC.

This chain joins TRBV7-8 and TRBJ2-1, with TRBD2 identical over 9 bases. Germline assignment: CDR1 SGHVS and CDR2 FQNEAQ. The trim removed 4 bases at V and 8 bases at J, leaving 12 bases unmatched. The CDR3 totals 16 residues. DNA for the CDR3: TGTGCCAGCAGCTCACCCGGGACTAGCAGGATGTATGAGCAGTTCTTC. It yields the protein CASSSPGTSRMYEQFF.

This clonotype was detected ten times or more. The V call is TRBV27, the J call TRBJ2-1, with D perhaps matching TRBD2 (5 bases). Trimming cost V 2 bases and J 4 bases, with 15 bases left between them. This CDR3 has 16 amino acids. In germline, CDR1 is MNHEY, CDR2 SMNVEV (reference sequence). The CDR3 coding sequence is TGTGCCAGCAGTTTAAGGGTCCCCGGGAAGTACAATGAGCAGTTCTTC. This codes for CASSLRVPGKYNEQFF.